This entry concerns a single T cell receptor beta chain. This record comes from a study of blood T cell repertoires in COVID-19. As for the study in general: T cells, B-cell-depleted T cells, or PBMCs supplied cDNA or gDNA.

Generated by immunoSEQ multiplex PCR, the TCRdb table keeps only in-frame clones and is missing some. The table has some 45,000 clones, roughly 92% seen once; the top ten hold 9.2%. The sample taken for sequencing was peripheral blood. The clonotype was recovered from a man aged 50 to 60 with active COVID-19.

CDR3 DNA: TGTGCCAGCAGCTTCCAGATGGGGAGTTTTTACGAGCAGTACTTC. It encodes CASSFQMGSFYEQYF. The chain joins TRBV11-2 to TRBJ2-7, with D possibly TRBD2 on 5 matching bases. Per germline, CDR1 SGHAT and CDR2 FQNNGV. Trimming removed 3 bases at V and 4 bases at J, with 16 bases between. The CDR3 totals 15 residues. Drawing the rest from reference TRBV11-2 and TRBJ2-7, the complete variable domain is EAGVAQSPRYKIIEKRQSVAFWCNPISGHATLYWYQQILGQGPKLLIQFQNNGVVDDSQLPKDRFSAERLKGVDSTLKIQPAKLEDSAVYLCASSFQMGSFYEQYFGPGTRLTVT.